This T cell receptor beta chain was captured by sequencing in a study of blood T cell repertoires in COVID-19. Germline V CDR1 and CDR2: LGHNA, YSLEER. The CDR3 spans 17 residues. J lost 4 bases, V lost 4 bases, and 8 bases had no gene match. Clones were sequenced by immunoSEQ multiplex PCR, and TCRdb holds only the in-frame ones, with some missing. The sample has roughly 410,000 clones; approximately 90% are singletons. The genes are TRBV4-3 and TRBJ2-3, with TRBD2 matching over 13 bases. The specimen sequenced was peripheral blood. This receptor was taken from a woman between 35 and 50 years old with COVID-19, enrolled during active disease. The CDR3 loop reads CASSPQTSGGWADTQYF. For the CDR3, the DNA is TGCGCCAGCAGCCCTCAGACTAGCGGGGGGTGGGCAGATACGCAGTATTTT.